This entry lists 27 T cell receptor beta chains sequenced from one sample in a study of blood T cell repertoires in COVID-19. Profiling relied on immunoSEQ multiplex PCR, and the TCRdb table lists in-frame clones only, not all of them. Of fewer than 120,000 clones listed, approximately 90% are singletons. The specimen was peripheral blood. The receptor set was obtained from a human donor in a cohort sampled during active COVID-19.

The rearrangement links TRBV4-1 to TRBJ2-6, with TRBD2 as a possible D gene (5 bases). Per germline, CDR1 MGHRA and CDR2 YSYEKL. Between the trimmed V and J ends, which lost 1 base and 0 bases, there was a span of 7 bases. CDR3 length: 16 amino acids. In DNA form, the CDR3 reads TGCGCCAGCAGCCAAGCGGGATTCTCTGGGGCCAACGTCCTGACTTTC. This sequence encodes CASSQAGFSGANVLTF.

V is TRBV19 and J is TRBJ1-5; D is possibly TRBD1 (6 bases). Trimming stripped 2 bases from V and 2 bases from J, with 10 bases between. Per the germline V gene, CDR1 is LNHDA and CDR2 is SQIVND (reference sequence). This CDR3 has 15 residues. CDR3 in amino acids: CASSIRTAGNQPQHF. CDR3 nucleotide sequence: TGTGCCAGTAGTATAAGGACAGCGGGCAATCAGCCCCAGCATTTT.

The chain carries TRBV5-4 and TRBJ2-3; D is unclear. This CDR3 is 15 amino acids long. Trimming removed 0 bases from V and 0 bases from J, with 8 bases in between. CDR1 is SGHNT and CDR2 is YYREEE in the germline V gene (reference sequence). CDR3 coding DNA: TGTGCCAGCAGCTTGGCGGCAGGAAGCACAGATACGCAGTATTTT. Its translation: CASSLAAGSTDTQYF.

The CDR3, as DNA: TGCGCCAGCAGCTTGGAGGGCAGGGGCGGTGGCTACACCTTC. Amino acids: CASSLEGRGGGYTF. V gene TRBV5-1 combines with J gene TRBJ1-2; TRBD1 is a possible D gene (6 bases). Per germline, CDR1 SGHRS and CDR2 YFSETQ. V shed 0 bases and J shed 7 bases, with 13 bases lying between them. The length of the CDR3 is 14 residues. The full variable domain, rest sourced from reference TRBV5-1 and TRBJ1-2, is KAGVTQTPRYLIKTRGQQVTLSCSPISGHRSVSWYQQTPGQGLQFLFEYFSETQRNKGNFPGRFSGRQFSNSRSEMNVSTLELGDSALYLCASSLEGRGGGYTFGSGTRLTVV.

V and J are TRBV3-1 (or the pseudogene TRBV3-2) and TRBJ2-5; 7 nucleotides agree with TRBD2. The CDR3 runs to 16 residues. V was pared by 4 bases and J by 5 bases, with 13 bases of the junction left unmatched. CDR1 and CDR2 (germline): LGHDT, YNNKEL (reference sequence). In DNA form, the CDR3 reads TGTGCCAGCAGCCCCAATTGGGGGGGGTTTCGGGAGACCCAGTACTTC. Translation gives CASSPNWGGFRETQYF.

The rearrangement links TRBV6-5 to TRBJ2-1, with D tentatively TRBD2 (6 bases). Germline V lookup: CDR1 MNHEY, CDR2 SVGAGI. This CDR3 has 16 amino acids. V lost 2 bases and J 9 bases, leaving 20 bases between the germline ends. This CDR3 is CASSYVFVGDSGEQFF. The CDR3 DNA is TGTGCCAGCAGTTACGTATTCGTGGGGGACTCTGGTGAGCAGTTCTTC.

The genes are TRBV5-4 and TRBJ2-7, with D hard to call. V lost 4 bases and J 0 bases, leaving 2 bases between the germline ends. The CDR3 consists of 11 residues. Germline CDR1 and CDR2: SGHNT and YYREEE (reference sequence). Here the CDR3 reads CASSRSYEQYF. CDR3 nucleotide sequence: TGTGCCAGCAGCCGCTCCTACGAGCAGTACTTC. Drawing the rest from reference TRBV5-4 and TRBJ2-7, the complete variable domain is ETGVTQSPTHLIKTRGQQVTLRCSSQSGHNTVSWYQQALGQGPQFIFQYYREEENGRGNFPPRFSGLQFPNYSSELNVNALELDDSALYLCASSRSYEQYFGPGTRLTVT.

This chain connects TRBV18 to TRBJ2-7; 7 positions match TRBD1. J lost 2 bases, V lost 3 bases, and 4 bases had no gene match. CDR1 and CDR2 (germline): KGHSH, LQKENI. This CDR3 region has 14 residues. In nucleotides, the CDR3 is TGTGCCAGCTCACCGGACAGGACGACCTACGAGCAGTACTTC. It is translated as CASSPDRTTYEQYF.

The V and J genes are TRBV12-3 or TRBV12-4 and TRBJ2-5; a weak D match, TRBD2 (6 bases). With 3 bases removed from V and 2 bases from J, the gap between germline ends came to 7 bases. The CDR3 has 13 amino acids. As DNA, the CDR3 is TGTGCCAGCAGTTTCCGGGGGCAAGAGACCCAGTACTTC. Its translation is CASSFRGQETQYF.

This clone has more than one count but fewer than ten. The chain links TRBV28 to TRBJ1-5; 7 bases agree with TRBD1. This CDR3 comprises 13 residues. Unmatched junction bases numbered 6, after V lost 8 bases and J lost 5 bases. Germline assignment: CDR1 MDHEN and CDR2 SYDVKM. The CDR3 loop reads CASQGGPHQPQHF. The CDR3 DNA is TGTGCCAGCCAGGGGGGCCCCCATCAGCCCCAGCATTTT.

The chain uses TRBV6-5 and TRBJ2-7, with TRBD1 matching over 7 bases. Trimming cost V 6 bases and J 2 bases; bases outside gene matches: 10. CDR3 length: 15 residues. Germline V CDR1 and CDR2: MNHEY, SVGAGI. This CDR3 is CASSARGQGAYEQYF. CDR3 coding DNA: TGTGCCAGCAGCGCTAGGGGGCAGGGGGCCTACGAGCAGTACTTC.

The CDR3 DNA follows: TGTGCCAGCAGCGGGGGGCGGACTAGCACAGATACGCAGTATTTT. Its translation is CASSGGRTSTDTQYF. V gene TRBV2 combines with J gene TRBJ2-3; maybe TRBD2 (7 bases). Germline assignment: CDR1 SNHLY and CDR2 FYNNEI. The CDR3 extends over 15 amino acids. V lost 6 bases and J lost 0, with 13 bases in between.

V usage is TRBV5-8 and J usage is TRBJ2-1; no clear D. The CDR3 loop spans 15 amino acids. Trimming took 2 bases from V and 0 from J, leaving 9 bases between them. Germline V lookup: CDR1 SGHTS, CDR2 YDEGEE. CDR3 DNA sequence: TGTGCCAGCAGCTTCCAGTCCATCTCCTACAATGAGCAGTTCTTC. This sequence encodes CASSFQSISYNEQFF. Using reference TRBV5-8 and TRBJ2-1 for the parts outside the CDR3, the full variable domain is EAGVTQSPTHLIKTRGQQATLRCSPISGHTSVYWYQQALGLGLQFLLWYDEGEERNRGNFPPRFSGRQFPNYSSELNVNALELEDSALYLCASSFQSISYNEQFFGPGTRLTVL.

The chain joins TRBV14 to TRBJ1-2; D ambiguous. Germline CDR1 reads SGHDN; CDR2 reads FVKESK. The V gene lost 4 bases and the J gene lost 3 bases, with 6 bases spanning the gap. CDR3 length: 12 residues. Here the CDR3 DNA reads TGTGCCAGCAGCCCGCAGGACTATGGCTACACCTTC. Protein: CASSPQDYGYTF. Variable domain in full (rest from reference TRBV14 and TRBJ1-2): EAGVTQFPSHSVIEKGQTVTLRCDPISGHDNLYWYRRVMGKEIKFLLHFVKESKQDESGMPNNRFLAERTGGTYSTLKVQPAELEDSGVYFCASSPQDYGYTFGSGTRLTVV.

The genes are TRBV4-1 and TRBJ1-2, with D possibly matching TRBD1 (5 bases). V dropped 1 base and J dropped 6 bases, with 15 bases sitting between them. The CDR3 is 15 amino acids. Germline CDR1 reads MGHRA; CDR2 reads YSYEKL. CDR3 region: CASSQVLSGGDGYTF. DNA of the CDR3: TGCGCCAGCAGCCAAGTCTTATCGGGGGGGGATGGCTACACCTTC.

The chain employs TRBV16 and TRBJ2-1; 9 bases align to TRBD1. The CDR3 is 17 residues long. Germline values: CDR1 KGHSY, CDR2 FQNENV. The ends lost 4 bases at V and 0 bases at J; junction bases unmatched: 7. The CDR3 DNA sequence: TGTGCCAGCAGCCGTAAAACAGGGGGCCTCTCCTACAATGAGCAGTTCTTC. Translating gives CASSRKTGGLSYNEQFF. The complete variable domain, with remaining parts taken from reference TRBV16 and TRBJ2-1, reads GEEVAQTPKHLVRGEGQKAKLYCAPIKGHSYVFWYQQVLKNEFKFLISFQNENVFDETGMPKERFSAKCLPNSPCSLEIQATKLEDSAVYFCASSRKTGGLSYNEQFFGPGTRLTVL.

The J gene is TRBJ2-3, the V gene TRBV30; 8 bases fit TRBD2. Germline V gives CDR1 GTSNPN, CDR2 SVGIG (reference sequence). The junction had 13 bases not matched to a gene; V was cut back by 3 bases and J by 8 bases. The CDR3 loop spans 15 amino acids. The CDR3 loop is CAWRDPTSAHGTQYF. The CDR3 DNA reads as TGTGCCTGGAGGGACCCGACTAGCGCCCACGGTACGCAGTATTTT.

V usage is TRBV11-3 and J usage is TRBJ2-3, with D perhaps matching TRBD1 (6 bases). This CDR3 has 15 residues. Trimming left V 5 bases short and J 0 bases short, with 12 bases between. Germline CDR1 SGHNT, CDR2 YENEEA. In DNA form, the CDR3 reads TGTGCCAGCAGCCGGACAGCCTCTAGCACAGATACGCAGTATTTT. Protein sequence: CASSRTASSTDTQYF.

This clone came up a few times. The CDR3 DNA reads as TGTGCCAGCAGCCAACTAGGGGGCCCTGGCACAGATACGCAGTATTTT. Encoded protein: CASSQLGGPGTDTQYF. The rearrangement joins TRBV4-2 to TRBJ2-3; 7 bases match TRBD1. V dropped 2 bases and J dropped 1; count of bases not matched to a gene: 6. CDR1 and CDR2 (germline): LGHNA, YNFKEQ. The CDR3 runs 16 residues.

The chain carries TRBV5-1 and TRBJ2-7; unclear D gene. Germline CDR1 SGHRS, CDR2 YFSETQ. V dropped 2 bases and J dropped 5 bases, with 8 bases sitting between them. The CDR3 runs to 12 residues. CDR3 region: CASSLTDHEQYF. In nucleotides, the CDR3 is TGCGCCAGCAGCTTAACAGATCACGAGCAGTACTTC.

This chain uses TRBV12-5 with TRBJ2-7, with D possibly being TRBD2 (5 bases). Per germline, CDR1 LGHNT and CDR2 FRNRAP. V was pared by 5 bases and J by 5 bases, with 13 bases between. This CDR3 region has 13 residues. DNA of the CDR3: TGTGCTAGTGGTCCACCAGACGGGAACGAGCAGTACTTC. This codes for CASGPPDGNEQYF.

The V gene is TRBV27, the J gene TRBJ2-5; 10 nucleotides match TRBD1. In germline, CDR1 is MNHEY, CDR2 SMNVEV (reference sequence). The CDR3 runs 17 residues. The V gene end was trimmed by 4 bases and the J gene end by 5 bases; junction bases not matched to a gene: 13. The CDR3 bases are TGTGCCAGCAGTTCCTTCCCACGGACAGGGGGTATTGAGACCCAGTACTTC. Translating it yields CASSSFPRTGGIETQYF.

This chain uses TRBV30 with TRBJ2-5; D remains ambiguous. This CDR3 is built from 14 residues. V lost 0 bases and J lost 4, with 12 bases in between. The germline V gene has CDR1 GTSNPN and CDR2 SVGIG (reference sequence). The CDR3 DNA reads TGTGCCTGGAGTGTCCCGCCAGGCTCAGAGACCCAGTACTTC. Translating it yields CAWSVPPGSETQYF.

This chain uses TRBV12-3 or TRBV12-4 with TRBJ1-2; 7 nucleotides match TRBD1. V trimming: 5 bases; J trimming: 5 bases; junction bases outside the gene matches: 5. This CDR3 is 13 amino acids long. The DNA for the CDR3 is TGTGCCAGCAGTCCCAGGGGGGAATATGGCTACACCTTC. This translates into CASSPRGEYGYTF.

The genes are TRBV12-5 and TRBJ2-1; 8 nucleotides align to TRBD2. V lost 4 bases, J lost 6 bases, and 5 bases stayed unmatched. From germline, CDR1 is LGHNT and CDR2 FRNRAP. The length of the CDR3 is 14 residues. The DNA for the CDR3 is TGTGCTAGTGGTTCCTCCGGGGGGGGCAATGAGCAGTTCTTC. It translates to CASGSSGGGNEQFF. Full variable domain (rest looked up from reference TRBV12-5 and TRBJ2-1): DARVTQTPRHKVTEMGQEVTMRCQPILGHNTVFWYRQTMMQGLELLAYFRNRAPLDDSGMPKDRFSAEMPDATLATLKIQPSEPRDSAVYFCASGSSGGGNEQFFGPGTRLTVL.

This clone was observed a single time. J is TRBJ1-1 and V is TRBV27; 7 bases agree with TRBD1. CDR3 length: 12 residues. V lost 4 bases and J lost 4; bases outside the gene matches: 0. Germline V CDR1 and CDR2: MNHEY, SMNVEV (reference sequence). CDR3 residues: CASSSGGTEAFF. The CDR3 region has the DNA TGTGCCAGCAGTTCAGGGGGCACTGAAGCTTTCTTT.

The rearrangement joins TRBV9 to TRBJ2-3, with D perhaps TRBD2 (6 bases). V lost 2 bases and J lost 0, with 13 bases in between. Germline-derived CDR1 and CDR2 are SGDLS and YYNGEE. This CDR3 spans 16 amino acids. As DNA, the CDR3 is TGTGCCAGCAGCGTGGACCCGGGGACTAGCACAGATACGCAGTATTTT. Its protein is CASSVDPGTSTDTQYF.